The 32 T cell receptor beta chains reported below all come from one sample, sequenced in a study of T cells expressing NK-cell markers. From its re-call of the 5' RACE reads, TCRdb lists each CDR3 protein once, without DNA. The sample data list approximately 110,000 distinct CDR3 sequences. Sequencing was done on a sample of blood T cells: a sorted CD56 or NKG2C T cell subset, CD4+ or CD8+ T cells, or bulk PBMC T cells (not recorded which). The receptor set was obtained from a woman between 18 and 69 years old in good health.

This sequence joins TRBV30 and TRBJ2-2. The CDR3 totals 13 residues. The germline V gene encodes CDR1 GTSNPN and CDR2 SVGIG (reference sequence). CDR3 region: CAWSMGEAGELFF.

The rearrangement links TRBV4-3 to TRBJ2-7; absent DNA, TCRdb's TRBD2 call cannot be checked. This CDR3 region has 15 residues. Germline assignment: CDR1 LGHNA and CDR2 YSLEER. CDR3 amino acids: CASSYSLAGAAEQYF.

V and J are TRBV11-3 and TRBJ2-1; TCRdb reports TRBD2, a call that lacks DNA to check it against. This CDR3 contains 15 residues. Germline V CDR1 and CDR2: SGHNT, YENEEA. CDR3 sequence: CASSPRLAVTGEQFF.

The chain joins TRBV6-5 to TRBJ1-1; the D call of TRBD1 rests on TCRdb alone, since no DNA is present to check it. Germline CDR1 MNHEY, CDR2 SVGAGI. CDR3 length: 15 residues. CDR3 sequence reads: CASSYSSGANPEAFF.

This rearrangement joins TRBV12-3 or TRBV12-4 to TRBJ2-5; TCRdb selects TRBD2, and the lack of DNA leaves this call unchecked. The CDR3 spans 16 residues. This chain's CDR3 is CASGFHVGTIQETQYF.

This chain uses TRBV5-4 with TRBJ2-7; without DNA, the TCRdb call of TRBD1 cannot be checked. Germline-derived CDR1 and CDR2 are SGHNT and YYREEE (reference sequence). CDR3 length: 14 amino acids. The CDR3 reads CASSLGDSSYEQYF.

The chain joins TRBV5-1 to TRBJ2-1; the TCRdb call, TRBD2, lacks DNA for checking. The CDR3 runs to 15 residues. Germline V CDR1 and CDR2: SGHRS, YFSETQ. The CDR3: CASSLGASGYNEQFF.

The chain uses TRBV29-1 and TRBJ2-7; lacking DNA, the TRBD1 call made by TCRdb goes unchecked. Germline loops: CDR1 SQVTM, CDR2 ANQGSEA. The CDR3 length is 15 residues. This chain's CDR3 is CSVEGGANGIYEQYF.

The V call is TRBV27, the J call TRBJ1-2. The CDR3 is 14 residues long. The germline CDR1 and CDR2 sequences are MNHEY and SMNVEV (reference sequence). The CDR3 reads CASSLSPGKAGYTF.

This rearrangement joins TRBV27 to TRBJ2-1; TCRdb proposes TRBD2, but this gene call is untestable without DNA. The CDR3 consists of 15 residues. Germline loops: CDR1 MNHEY, CDR2 SMNVEV (reference sequence). This CDR3 reads CASNLVAGENNEQFF.

The V call is TRBV6-1, the J call TRBJ2-2. Per germline, CDR1 MNHNS and CDR2 SASEGT. This CDR3 spans 14 amino acids. CDR3: CASRDSSNTGELFF.

V and J are TRBV14 and TRBJ2-1; there is no DNA to check the TCRdb D call of TRBD1. Germline V gives CDR1 SGHDN, CDR2 FVKESK. The CDR3 is 16 residues long. The CDR3 reads CASSQEGREGSNEQFF. Full variable domain (missing parts from reference TRBV14 and TRBJ2-1): EAGVTQFPSHSVIEKGQTVTLRCDPISGHDNLYWYRRVMGKEIKFLLHFVKESKQDESGMPNNRFLAERTGGTYSTLKVQPAELEDSGVYFCASSQEGREGSNEQFFGPGTRLTVL.

The V call is TRBV7-9, the J call TRBJ2-3. Germline loops: CDR1 SEHNR, CDR2 FQNEAQ (reference sequence). CDR3 length equals 13 residues. CDR3 in amino acids: CASRSYSPDTQYF.

This chain joins TRBV28 and TRBJ2-7. This CDR3 region has 11 residues. Germline values: CDR1 MDHEN, CDR2 SYDVKM. The CDR3 reads CASSLGIEQYF. The full variable domain, its missing parts supplied by reference TRBV28 and TRBJ2-7, is DVKVTQSSRYLVKRTGEKVFLECVQDMDHENMFWYRQDPGLGLRLIYFSYDVKMKEKGDIPEGYSVSREKKERFSLILESASTNQTSMYLCASSLGIEQYFGPGTRLTVT.

This chain links TRBV5-6 with TRBJ2-2; the D gene TCRdb calls, TRBD2, cannot be checked with no DNA. The CDR3 runs 13 residues. Per germline, CDR1 SGHDT and CDR2 YYEEEE. CDR3 loop: CASSPGTPGELFF.

The chain is built from TRBV20-1 and TRBJ2-1; checking the TCRdb D call of TRBD1 is not possible without DNA. CDR3 length: 14 residues. The germline gives CDR1 DFQATT, CDR2 SNEGSKA (reference sequence). This CDR3 reads CSANGQGRGIEQFF.

This chain joins TRBV29-1 and TRBJ1-1. The CDR3 is 12 amino acids. In germline, CDR1 is SQVTM, CDR2 ANQGSEA. The CDR3 reads CSAERGSAEAFF.

The chain carries TRBV28 and TRBJ1-5. CDR3 size: 14 residues. CDR1 and CDR2 from the germline V gene are MDHEN and SYDVKM. The CDR3 sequence is CASSLNSGNQPQHF.

This chain joins TRBV5-6 and TRBJ1-2; TCRdb picks TRBD1, but there is no DNA to check that call. Germline V gene data show CDR1 as SGHDT and CDR2 as YYEEEE. The CDR3 is 15 residues long. The CDR3 loop is CASSIDRAPGYGYTF.

The chain joins TRBV12-3 or TRBV12-4 to TRBJ2-3; absent DNA, TCRdb's TRBD2 call cannot be checked. The length of the CDR3 is 14 residues. The CDR3 spells CASTRAGEWDTQYF.

The chain is built from TRBV4-3 and TRBJ1-2. The CDR3 is 14 residues long. Germline assignment: CDR1 LGHNA and CDR2 YSLEER. CDR3 amino acids: CASSQDIKNYGYTF.

The CDR3 is CASSLNPRGTGELFF. The chain carries TRBV12-3 or TRBV12-4 and TRBJ2-2; TCRdb returns TRBD1, unconfirmable since there is no DNA. CDR3 length: 15 residues.

The J gene is TRBJ2-7, the V gene TRBV6-4; TCRdb's D call of TRBD2 is untestable without DNA. The CDR3 length is 16 residues. From germline, CDR1 is MRHNA and CDR2 SNTAGT. CDR3 protein: CASSDSTVAGGYEQYF.

This chain uses TRBV4-3 with TRBJ1-4; as DNA is missing, the TRBD1 call by TCRdb cannot be tested. Looked up from germline, CDR1 is LGHNA and CDR2 is YSLEER. The CDR3 is 15 amino acids. CDR3 sequence: CASSHNTGTNEKLFF.

The chain recombines TRBV29-1 with TRBJ2-2; there is no DNA to check the TCRdb D call of TRBD2. The CDR3 is 13 residues long. CDR1 SQVTM and CDR2 ANQGSEA come from the germline V gene. CDR3 residues: CSVPGAKGGELFF.

The chain recombines TRBV20-1 with TRBJ2-7; the TCRdb D gene call, TRBD2, has no DNA to confirm it. Germline-derived CDR1 and CDR2 are DFQATT and SNEGSKA (reference sequence). The CDR3 is 14 amino acids. The CDR3 spells CSARGRASSYEQYF.

The chain joins TRBV9 to TRBJ2-3. The CDR3 has 14 residues. From germline, CDR1 is SGDLS and CDR2 YYNGEE. The CDR3 here is CASSVGSDTDTQYF.

The V gene is TRBV20-1, the J gene TRBJ2-5. Germline lookup yields CDR1 DFQATT and CDR2 SNEGSKA (reference sequence). This CDR3 contains 12 residues. CDR3 region: CSGVGDQETQYF.

This sequence joins TRBV4-3 and TRBJ2-1; without DNA, the TCRdb call of TRBD1 cannot be checked. The CDR3 spans 16 residues. Germline CDR1 LGHNA, CDR2 YSLEER. CDR3 amino acids: CASSQDTGGSYNEQFF.

This chain connects TRBV27 to TRBJ1-2; the TCRdb D gene call, TRBD1, has no DNA to confirm it. CDR3 length: 15 residues. Germline loops: CDR1 MNHEY, CDR2 SMNVEV (reference sequence). This chain's CDR3 is CASTNLLSQGASYTF.

The chain uses TRBV6-2 or TRBV6-3 and TRBJ2-2. CDR1 is MNHEY, CDR2 SVGEGT, per germline. CDR3 length equals 16 residues. CDR3 sequence: CASSSLFREVTGELFF.

This chain connects TRBV28 to TRBJ2-1; without DNA, the TCRdb call of TRBD1 cannot be checked. CDR1 MDHEN and CDR2 SYDVKM come from the germline V gene. This CDR3 region has 15 residues. CDR3 region: CASSFERERGNEQFF.